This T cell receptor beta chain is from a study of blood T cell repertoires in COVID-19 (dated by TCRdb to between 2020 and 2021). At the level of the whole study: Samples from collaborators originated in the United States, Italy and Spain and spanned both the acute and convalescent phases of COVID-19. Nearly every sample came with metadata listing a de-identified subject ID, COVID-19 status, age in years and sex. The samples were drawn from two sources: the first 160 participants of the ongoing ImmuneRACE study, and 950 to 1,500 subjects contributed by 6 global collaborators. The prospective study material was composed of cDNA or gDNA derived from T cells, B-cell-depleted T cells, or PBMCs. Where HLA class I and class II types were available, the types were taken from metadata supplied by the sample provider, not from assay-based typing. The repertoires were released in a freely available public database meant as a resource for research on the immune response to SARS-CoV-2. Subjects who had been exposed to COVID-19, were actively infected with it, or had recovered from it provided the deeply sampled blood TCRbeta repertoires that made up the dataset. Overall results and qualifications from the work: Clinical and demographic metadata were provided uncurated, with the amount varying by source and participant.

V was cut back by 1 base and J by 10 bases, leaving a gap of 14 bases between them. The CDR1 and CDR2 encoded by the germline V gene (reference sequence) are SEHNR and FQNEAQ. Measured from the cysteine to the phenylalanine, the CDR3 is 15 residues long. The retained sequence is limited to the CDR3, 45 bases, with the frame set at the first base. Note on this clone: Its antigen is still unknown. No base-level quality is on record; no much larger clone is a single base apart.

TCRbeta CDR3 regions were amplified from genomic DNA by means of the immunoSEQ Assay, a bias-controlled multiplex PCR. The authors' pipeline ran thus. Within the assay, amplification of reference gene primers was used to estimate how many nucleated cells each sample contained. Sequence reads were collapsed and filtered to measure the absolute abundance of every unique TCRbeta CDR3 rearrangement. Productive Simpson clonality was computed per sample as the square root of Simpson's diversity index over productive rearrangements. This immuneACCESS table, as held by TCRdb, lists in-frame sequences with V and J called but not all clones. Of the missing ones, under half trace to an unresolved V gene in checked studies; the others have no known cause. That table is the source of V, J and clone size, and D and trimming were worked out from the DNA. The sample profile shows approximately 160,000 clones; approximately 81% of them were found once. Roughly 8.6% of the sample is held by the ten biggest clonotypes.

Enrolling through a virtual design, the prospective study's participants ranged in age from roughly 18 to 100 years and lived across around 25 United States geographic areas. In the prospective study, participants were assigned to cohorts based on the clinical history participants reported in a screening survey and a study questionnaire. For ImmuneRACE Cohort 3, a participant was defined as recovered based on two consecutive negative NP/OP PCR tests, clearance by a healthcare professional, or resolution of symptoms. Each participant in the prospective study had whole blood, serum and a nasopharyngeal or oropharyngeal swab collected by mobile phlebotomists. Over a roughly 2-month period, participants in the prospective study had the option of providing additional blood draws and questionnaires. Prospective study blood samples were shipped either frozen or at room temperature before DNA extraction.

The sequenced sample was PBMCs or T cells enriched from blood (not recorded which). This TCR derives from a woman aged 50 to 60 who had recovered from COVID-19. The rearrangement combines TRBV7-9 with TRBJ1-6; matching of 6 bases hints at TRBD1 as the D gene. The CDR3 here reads CASSLEGTSESPLHF. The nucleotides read TGTGCCAGCAGCTTAGAAGGGACATCGGAGTCACCCCTCCACTTT.